A single sample gave rise to the 27 T cell receptor beta chains below, sequenced in a study of blood T cell repertoires in COVID-19. Libraries were prepared by immunoSEQ multiplex PCR; TCRdb keeps only in-frame clonotypes and omits some of them. Of approximately 340,000 clones in the sample, about 86% were seen once. The material sequenced was peripheral blood. These receptors all stem from a young man with active or convalescent COVID-19.

The chain has TRBV15 and TRBJ2-3; D perhaps matches TRBD1 (5 bases). CDR3 length equals 16 residues. Trimming removed 3 bases from V and 2 bases from J, with 15 bases in between. CDR1 LNHNV and CDR2 YYDKDF come from the germline V gene (reference sequence). The CDR3 coding sequence is TGTGCCACCAGCAGGCTGGCCTCGACAGTCACAGATACGCAGTATTTT. Protein sequence: CATSRLASTVTDTQYF.

CDR3 nucleotides: TGTGCCAGCTCACCCCGGACAGGGGATCGTGGCTACACCTTC. Its protein is CASSPRTGDRGYTF. The V and J genes are TRBV18 and TRBJ1-2, with TRBD1 matching 9 bases. V lost 3 bases, J lost 7 bases, and 6 bases stayed unmatched. CDR1 and CDR2 (germline): KGHSH, LQKENI. The CDR3 consists of 14 residues.

This sequence joins TRBV10-3 and TRBJ2-5; TRBD2 agrees at 13 bases. Unmatched junction bases numbered 5, after V lost 5 bases and J lost 2 bases. This CDR3 comprises 16 residues. The germline CDR1 and CDR2 sequences are ENHRY and SYGVKD. CDR3: CAISLGLAGVQETQYF. In DNA form, the CDR3 reads TGTGCCATCAGTTTAGGACTAGCGGGGGTTCAAGAGACCCAGTACTTC.

Of note for this clone: At the DNA level, this CDR3 is encoded by other sequences in the same sample as well. V and J are TRBV11-3 and TRBJ2-3, with TRBD2 identical over 8 bases. V trimming: 3 bases; J trimming: 3 bases; junction bases outside the gene matches: 2. CDR3 size: 14 residues. Germline CDR1 and CDR2: SGHNT and YENEEA. CDR3 bases: TGTGCCAGCAGCTTGGCTAGCGGGACAGATACGCAGTATTTT. It specifies CASSLASGTDTQYF.

The rearrangement joins TRBV11-2 to TRBJ1-1; D is undetermined. Per germline, CDR1 SGHAT and CDR2 FQNNGV. This CDR3 has 14 residues. Trimming removed 0 bases at V and 8 bases at J, with 13 bases between. DNA for the CDR3: TGTGCCAGCAGCTTAGATATAGCACACGTAGAAGCTTTCTTT. Protein product: CASSLDIAHVEAFF.

The chain combines TRBV3-1 (or the pseudogene TRBV3-2) with TRBJ2-7, with D perhaps TRBD1 (6 bases). Germline V gene sequence: CDR1 LGHDT, CDR2 YNNKEL (reference sequence). The ends were cut back, 1 base at V and 7 bases at J, with 11 bases in the middle. This CDR3 contains 13 residues. CDR3 bases: TGTGCCAGCAGCCAAGGACCCGGGACAGAGCAGTACTTC. Its protein product is CASSQGPGTEQYF.

This clone was recorded once. The chain recombines TRBV2 with TRBJ1-5; TRBD1 matches 7 bases. The junction had 7 bases not matched to a gene; V was cut back by 4 bases and J by 4 bases. Germline V gene lookup returns CDR1 SNHLY and CDR2 FYNNEI. The CDR3 loop spans 15 amino acids. This CDR3 reads CASSGNRGLNQPQHF. The CDR3 region has the DNA TGTGCCAGCAGTGGGAACAGGGGATTAAATCAGCCCCAGCATTTT. The variable domain in full, with the rest retrieved from reference TRBV2 and TRBJ1-5, is EPEVTQTPSHQVTQMGQEVILRCVPISNHLYFYWYRQILGQKVEFLVSFYNNEISEKSEIFDDQFSVERPDGSNFTLKIRSTKLEDSAMYFCASSGNRGLNQPQHFGDGTRLSIL.

The rearrangement uses TRBV5-1 and TRBJ1-1, with D perhaps TRBD1 (6 bases). The germline V gene has CDR1 SGHRS and CDR2 YFSETQ. CDR3 length: 13 amino acids. V lost 3 bases and J lost 4, with 10 bases in between. The CDR3 DNA is TGCGCCAGCAGCTCCTGGACAGTCACTGAAGCTTTCTTT. Residues: CASSSWTVTEAFF.

V is TRBV7-9 and J is TRBJ1-4; tentative D call: TRBD1 (5 bases). Trimming cost V 10 bases and J 1 base, with 13 bases left between them. Per the germline V gene, CDR1 is SEHNR and CDR2 is FQNEAQ (reference sequence). This CDR3 spans 14 amino acids. This chain's CDR3 is CATRAGGTNEKLFF. The CDR3 coding sequence is TGTGCCACCCGGGCGGGGGGAACTAATGAAAAACTGTTTTTT.

This chain uses TRBV9 with TRBJ2-1; 11 nucleotides align to TRBD2. Germline CDR1 is SGDLS and CDR2 is YYNGEE. V shed 4 bases and J 9 bases; nucleotides not matched to a gene: 12. CDR3 length equals 16 residues. The CDR3 DNA reads as TGTGCCAGCAGCCCGTTTTCTAGCGGGAGGAGGGGTGAGCAGTTCTTC. This sequence encodes CASSPFSSGRRGEQFF.

This clone occurred once. Germline is not matched at one junction end, which may reflect a read error. The rearrangement joins TRBV3-1 (or the pseudogene TRBV3-2) to TRBJ2-5, with TRBD2 identical over 7 bases. Germline V gene lookup returns CDR1 LGHDT and CDR2 YNNKEL (reference sequence). The CDR3 covers 13 residues. The CDR3 sequence: CASSQAGIETQYF. The CDR3 region has the DNA TGTGCCAGCAGTCAAGCGGGGATAGAGACCCAGTACTTC.

About this clone itself: Other DNA sequences in this specimen translate into the identical CDR3. The chain links TRBV29-1 to TRBJ2-1; tentative D call: TRBD2 (6 bases). V lost 6 bases and J 1 base, leaving 10 bases between the germline ends. The CDR3 totals 13 residues. Looked up from germline, CDR1 is SQVTM and CDR2 is ANQGSEA. The DNA for the CDR3 is TGCAGCGTCGCCCTAGCGTCCTACAATGAGCAGTTCTTC. Translating gives CSVALASYNEQFF.

This chain connects TRBV19 to TRBJ2-1; TRBD1 aligns across 9 bases. Trimming took 4 bases from V and 7 from J; bases not matched to a gene: 5. Germline CDR1 reads LNHDA; CDR2 reads SQIVND (reference sequence). The CDR3 runs 14 residues. CDR3 coding DNA: TGTGCCAGTAGTAGGACAGGGGATGCGAATGAGCAGTTCTTC. It codes for CASSRTGDANEQFF.

The J gene is TRBJ1-2, the V gene TRBV6-5, with 10 bases matching TRBD1. The CDR3 is made up of 15 amino acids. Germline V CDR1 and CDR2: MNHEY, SVGAGI. The V segment lost 6 bases and the J segment 5 bases; nucleotides outside the gene matches: 9. The CDR3 nucleotides are TGTGCCAGCAGCCTACGACAGGGGGCCGGTTATGGCTACACCTTC. Encoded protein: CASSLRQGAGYGYTF.

This clone appeared once. The CDR3 DNA is TGTGCCAGCAGTTTTGTATCAGGGGGCCCTGACTCCTACGAGCAGTACTTC. Its translation: CASSFVSGGPDSYEQYF. V is TRBV28 and J is TRBJ2-7; 8 nucleotides align to TRBD1. Germline V gene lookup returns CDR1 MDHEN and CDR2 SYDVKM. The CDR3 runs 17 residues. Germline trimming cut 3 bases from V and 0 bases from J; bases unmatched to any gene: 10.

CDR3 in DNA: TGTGCCAGCAGCTCTGGAGGCGAGCAGTACTTC. This gives the protein CASSSGGEQYF. The rearrangement joins TRBV7-9 to TRBJ2-7, with D perhaps matching TRBD2 (5 bases). The CDR3 contains 11 residues. Germline values: CDR1 SEHNR, CDR2 FQNEAQ (reference sequence). The germline V and J ends were trimmed by 4 bases and 6 bases, with 7 bases remaining between them.

The chain has TRBV7-2 and TRBJ2-3; TRBD1 is a possible D gene (5 bases). The CDR3 covers 14 residues. V lost 1 base, J lost 6 bases, and 11 bases lay in between. Per the germline V gene, CDR1 is SGHTA and CDR2 is FQGNSA. The CDR3 DNA sequence: TGTGCCAGCAGCTTAGGGCAGGGCGCGGATACGCAGTATTTT. Translating gives CASSLGQGADTQYF. Variable domain in full (rest from reference TRBV7-2 and TRBJ2-3): GAGVSQSPSNKVTEKGKDVELRCDPISGHTALYWYRQSLGQGLEFLIYFQGNSAPDKSGLPSDRFSAERTGGSVSTLTIQRTQQEDSAVYLCASSLGQGADTQYFGPGTRLTVL.

For this clone: Additional DNA sequences in this sample encode the identical CDR3. The V gene is TRBV12-3 or TRBV12-4, the J gene TRBJ1-1; TRBD1 is a possible D gene (5 bases). This CDR3 has 12 residues. V lost 3 bases and J lost 6, with 8 bases in between. The CDR3 region is CASSFGGAEAFF. CDR3 bases: TGTGCCAGCAGTTTTGGGGGGGCTGAAGCTTTCTTT.

A single count supports this clone. V is TRBV2 and J is TRBJ2-3, with no clear D. V was shortened by 7 bases and J by 0 bases, with 11 bases between the two germline ends. CDR3 length: 14 residues. CDR1 is SNHLY and CDR2 is FYNNEI in the germline V gene. CDR3 sequence: CASKADSSTDTQYF. In DNA, the CDR3 is TGTGCCAGCAAGGCGGATTCTAGCACAGATACGCAGTATTTT.

The rearrangement links TRBV11-3 to TRBJ1-1; D is undetermined. The CDR3 has 14 residues. Trimming stripped 0 bases from V and 1 base from J, with 6 bases between. The germline CDR1 and CDR2 sequences are SGHNT and YENEEA. The CDR3 bases are TGTGCCAGCAGCTTAGATGACAAGAACACTGAAGCTTTCTTT. Residues: CASSLDDKNTEAFF.

The chain links TRBV19 to TRBJ2-7; 11 nucleotides line up with TRBD2. This CDR3 contains 15 residues. V trimming: 2 bases; J trimming: 0 bases; junction bases outside the gene matches: 0. The V gene's germline CDR1 is LNHDA and CDR2 SQIVND (reference sequence). CDR3 sequence: CASSITSGSSYEQYF. The CDR3 DNA reads as TGTGCCAGTAGTATAACTAGCGGGAGCTCCTACGAGCAGTACTTC.

This clone was observed a single time. This sequence joins TRBV11-2 and TRBJ1-2, with 9 bases lining up with TRBD1. Germline values: CDR1 SGHAT, CDR2 FQNNGV. The CDR3 extends over 13 amino acids. After removal of 1 base from V and 6 bases from J, the junction contained 0 bases not matched to a gene. CDR3 loop: CASSLGQGDGYTF. For the CDR3, the DNA is TGTGCCAGCAGCTTAGGACAGGGGGATGGCTACACCTTC.

The chain links TRBV29-1 to TRBJ2-7; D is ambiguous. The germline V gene encodes CDR1 SQVTM and CDR2 ANQGSEA. V was clipped by 6 bases and J by 5 bases, with 2 bases between them. This CDR3 comprises 8 residues. For the CDR3, the DNA is TGCAGCGTCGACGAGCAGTACTTC. Protein sequence: CSVDEQYF.

The J gene is TRBJ2-2, the V gene TRBV5-1; 10 bases agree with TRBD2. Germline CDR1 is SGHRS and CDR2 is YFSETQ. CDR3 length: 17 residues. Unmatched junction bases numbered 8, after V lost 1 base and J lost 5 bases. The CDR3 DNA reads TGCGCCAGCAGCTTGCCCCAGACTAGCGGGTTGACCGGGGAGCTGTTTTTT. Protein sequence: CASSLPQTSGLTGELFF.

The V and J genes are TRBV11-2 and TRBJ2-2; D is unclear. V was clipped by 1 base and J by 5 bases, with 8 bases between them. Germline V lookup: CDR1 SGHAT, CDR2 FQNNGV. CDR3 length equals 14 residues. The DNA for the CDR3 is TGTGCCAGCAGCTTAGGGCCAGTTACCGGGGAGCTGTTTTTT. Its protein is CASSLGPVTGELFF. Supplemented by reference TRBV11-2 and TRBJ2-2, the full variable domain reads EAGVAQSPRYKIIEKRQSVAFWCNPISGHATLYWYQQILGQGPKLLIQFQNNGVVDDSQLPKDRFSAERLKGVDSTLKIQPAKLEDSAVYLCASSLGPVTGELFFGEGSRLTVL.

DNA for the CDR3: TGTGCCTGGACCCATCCCGGGGGGTACTATGGCTACACCTTC. Encoded protein: CAWTHPGGYYGYTF. V is TRBV30 and J is TRBJ1-2; D perhaps matches TRBD1 (5 bases). The germline gives CDR1 GTSNPN, CDR2 SVGIG (reference sequence). The CDR3 consists of 14 residues. Trimming took off 4 bases at V and 3 bases at J, with 15 bases between the two ends.

The rearrangement joins TRBV11-3 to TRBJ2-7; 9 bases align to TRBD2. Trimming removed 0 bases from V and 2 bases from J; junction bases left unmatched: 5. The CDR3 length is 16 residues. CDR1 and CDR2 (germline): SGHNT, YENEEA. CDR3 residues: CASSLDDASGTYEQYF. CDR3 in DNA: TGTGCCAGCAGCTTAGATGACGCTAGCGGGACCTACGAGCAGTACTTC.